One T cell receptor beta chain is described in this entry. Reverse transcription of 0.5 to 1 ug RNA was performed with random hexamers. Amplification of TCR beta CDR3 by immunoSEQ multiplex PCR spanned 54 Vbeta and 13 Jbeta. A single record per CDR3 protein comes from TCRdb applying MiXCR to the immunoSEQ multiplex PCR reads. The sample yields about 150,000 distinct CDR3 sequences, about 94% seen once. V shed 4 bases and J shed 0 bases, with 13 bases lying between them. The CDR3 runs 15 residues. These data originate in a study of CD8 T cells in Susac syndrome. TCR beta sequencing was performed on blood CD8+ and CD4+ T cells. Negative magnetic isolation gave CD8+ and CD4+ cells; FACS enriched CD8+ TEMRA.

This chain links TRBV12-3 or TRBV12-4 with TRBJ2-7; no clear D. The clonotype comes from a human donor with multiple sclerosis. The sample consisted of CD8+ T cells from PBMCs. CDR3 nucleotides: TGTGCCAGCAGTTCTGTGGCCTACCCCTCCTACGAGCAGTACTTC. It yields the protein CASSSVAYPSYEQYF.